What follows are 2 T cell receptor beta chains derived from one specimen sequenced in a study of graft-versus-host responses after intestinal transplantation. Only in-frame clones appear in the TCRdb table, and some are missing; sequencing was by immunoSEQ multiplex PCR. The table has tens of thousands of clones, more than 70% seen once. Their cognate antigens are unknown. The sequences come from unstimulated CD8+ T cells sorted from spleen or lymph node cells, collected before intestinal transplant. The receptor source for this set is a human donor who received an intestinal transplant.

V usage is TRBV7-8 and J usage is TRBJ2-7, with TRBD1 matching over 9 bases. The V gene's germline CDR1 is SGHVS and CDR2 FQNEAQ. This CDR3 is 14 amino acids long. The V and J ends lost 6 bases and 3 bases, in that order; junction bases with no gene match: 6. CDR3 residues: CASRKGQGGYEQYF. CDR3 in DNA: TGTGCCAGCAGGAAGGGACAGGGAGGCTACGAGCAGTACTTC.

The CDR3 DNA is TGTGCCAGCAGCAAAGGAGGTGGGACGGGACAGACTGATACGCAGTATTTT. Translation: CASSKGGGTGQTDTQYF. This chain connects TRBV21-1 to TRBJ2-3; TRBD1, the table's D call, was not compared with the DNA. TRBV21-1 is assigned pseudogene status. This CDR3 is 17 amino acids long.